This T cell receptor (beta chain) came from a study of blood T cell repertoires in COVID-19 (TCRdb year 2020). For the wider study: Samples covering the acute and convalescent phases of COVID-19 were provided by collaborators in the United States, Italy and Spain. A de-identified subject ID, COVID-19 status, age in years and sex were almost always included in the sample metadata. The prospective study material was composed of cDNA or gDNA derived from T cells, B-cell-depleted T cells, or PBMCs. The repertoires were released in a freely available public database intended as a resource for research on the immune response to SARS-CoV-2. Where HLA class I and class II types were available, the types were taken from metadata supplied by the sample provider, not from assay-based typing. Subjects who had been exposed to COVID-19, were actively infected with it, or had recovered from it provided the deeply sampled blood TCRbeta repertoires that made up the dataset. The samples were drawn from the first 160 participants of the ongoing ImmuneRACE study and from 1,254 subjects provided by 6 global collaborators. Overall study results and their limits: How much clinical and demographic metadata was included differed by source and by participant, and the metadata was provided uncurated.

The collaborating institutions used their own protocols to collect whole blood in K2EDTA tubes. For TCRbeta analysis, collaborator samples were shipped as frozen whole blood, as isolated PBMCs, or as DNA extracted from either sample type. Concerning this clone: Its antigen remains undetermined. Per-nucleotide qualities are absent, and no much larger clonotype sits a single base away.

TCRbeta CDR3 regions were amplified from genomic DNA using the immunoSEQ Assay, a bias-controlled multiplex PCR. From the authors' description of their analysis: The number of nucleated cells in each sample was estimated from the amplification of reference gene primers within the assay. Sequence reads were collapsed and filtered to measure the absolute abundance of every unique TCRbeta CDR3 rearrangement. For each sample, productive Simpson clonality was calculated by taking the square root of Simpson's diversity index across productive rearrangements. Sourced from immuneACCESS, this table was stored by TCRdb with only in-frame sequences that have V and J called. A share of the clones is absent; for the studies checked, an unresolved V gene accounts for under half, and the remainder has no known explanation. From that table come the V and J calls and clone size; the DNA was used to work out D and trimming. The sample table contains just over 650,000 clones; only one count was recorded for 90% of them. The ten largest make up more than 0.25% of the sample.

The CDR3 spans 15 residues, from the cysteine through the phenylalanine. Only the CDR3 region is kept as DNA, spanning 45 bases read in frame from base 1. V is clipped by 7 bases and J by 2 bases, and the sequence between their germline boundaries is 18 bases long. Looking up the germline V gene yields CDR1 SNHLY and CDR2 FYNNEI. The chain is made from TRBV2 and TRBJ2-7; a tentative D match to TRBD2 spans 8 bases. The sequence was collected from a woman aged 18-29 years with acute or convalescent COVID-19. Sequencing was done on a sample of peripheral blood. The base sequence is TGTGCCAGCATCGGGGGGGACAGAGATACCTACGAGCAGTACTTC. Its translation is CASIGGDRDTYEQYF. The CDR3 plus the reference TRBV2 and TRBJ2-7 genes for the other parts give the full variable domain: EPEVTQTPSHQVTQMGQEVILRCVPISNHLYFYWYRQILGQKVEFLVSFYNNEISEKSEIFDDQFSVERPDGSNFTLKIRSTKLEDSAMYFCASIGGDRDTYEQYFGPGTRLTVT.